The sample holds many counts of the clone carrying this TCR beta chain. Its antigen is unidentified. This entry belongs to a study of CD8 T cells in ankylosing spondylitis. Study-wide findings and caveats: Relatively scarce in peripheral blood, disease-linked clones were CD8+. What appeared characteristic of ankylosing spondylitis blood was a TCR beta motif of about eight highly homologous variants. Reportedly, disease-linked clones are significantly enriched in ankylosing spondylitis patients' matched synovial fluid.

Making use of molecular barcodes, quantitative 5'-RACE generated TCR beta libraries. TCRdb called the 5' RACE reads again in MiXCR, with one record for every CDR3 protein. The sample contains approximately 110,000 distinct CDR3 sequences, less than 25% of which appear only once. This CDR3 region has 14 residues. Germline trimming cut 6 bases from V and 4 bases from J; bases unmatched to any gene: 6. Germline V gene lookup returns CDR1 SGHVS and CDR2 FQNEAQ. This clonotype was sampled from a male donor with ankylosing spondylitis. The chain has TRBV7-8 and TRBJ1-2, with 9 bases fitting TRBD1. Sequenced input: synovial fluid, either unsorted or a sorted T cell fraction (not recorded which). The CDR3 DNA follows: TGTGCCAGCAGGCCCACAGGGGGCAGCTATGGCTACACCTTC. Translating it yields CASRPTGGSYGYTF.